The 25 T cell receptor beta chains below come from one sample, sequenced in a study of cytomegalovirus exposure and HLA in healthy donors (dated by TCRdb to about 2017). Library construction relied on the immunoSEQ multiplex PCR assay. For the multiplex PCR, a mixture combining 60 forward primers for TCR Vbeta segments and 13 reverse primers for TCR Jbeta segments was used. Drawn from immuneACCESS, this table holds only the in-frame rearrangements with V and J called that TCRdb kept. Clones are partly lost; checked studies trace under half to an unresolved V gene and leave the rest unexplained. The sample table records fewer than 150,000 clones; 60% to 85% of these occur just once. 2.8% of the sample goes to the ten largest clones. Sequencing input: PBMCs. These receptors were taken from a male donor in good health and CMV-seronegative.

As to this clone: One end of the junction fails to match germline, which may point to a read error. The J gene is TRBJ2-7, the V gene TRBV7-9; 7 bases match TRBD2. From germline, CDR1 is SEHNR and CDR2 FQNEAQ (reference sequence). This CDR3 contains 12 residues. The CDR3 protein is CSSSRGSYEQYF. DNA for the CDR3: TGTTCCAGCAGCCGCGGGAGCTACGAGCAGTACTTC.

The V gene is TRBV7-6, the J gene TRBJ2-7; the D gene is possibly TRBD1 (6 bases). Looked up from germline, CDR1 is SGHVS and CDR2 is FNYEAQ. The CDR3 is made up of 15 amino acids. The V and J ends lost 1 base and 6 bases respectively, with 16 bases between them. The CDR3, as DNA: TGTGCCAGCAGCTTAGGAGGGGGAATAGCGCGCGAGCAGTACTTC. Translating it yields CASSLGGGIAREQYF.

The V call is TRBV27, the J call TRBJ2-7; 11 positions match TRBD1. J gave up 2 bases and V 6 bases, and 3 bases lay outside the gene matches. Looked up from germline, CDR1 is MNHEY and CDR2 is SMNVEV (reference sequence). The CDR3 has 14 residues. CDR3 protein: CASSGTGGPYEQYF. Written as DNA, the CDR3 is TGTGCCAGCAGCGGGACAGGGGGACCCTACGAGCAGTACTTC.

This clone showed up just a few times. The CDR3 DNA sequence: TGTGCCAGTATCGACAGGGCGAGGGGAAACACCATATATTTT. It translates to CASIDRARGNTIYF. The chain employs TRBV19 and TRBJ1-3; 7 bases are shared with TRBD1. Germline CDR1 LNHDA, CDR2 SQIVND (reference sequence). CDR3 length: 14 amino acids. The junction had 7 bases not matched to a gene; V was cut back by 7 bases and J by 4 bases.

This rearrangement joins TRBV18 to TRBJ1-1; D perhaps matches TRBD1 (6 bases). The V end lost 3 bases, the J end lost 4 bases, and 12 bases lay between the germline ends. The germline V gene encodes CDR1 KGHSH and CDR2 LQKENI. The CDR3 has 14 residues. The chain's CDR3 is CASSPLGGGTEAFF. The CDR3 nucleotides are TGTGCCAGCTCACCGCTGGGAGGGGGCACTGAAGCTTTCTTT.

The CDR3 region is CASSLARRDTIYF. The CDR3 DNA follows: TGTGCCAGCAGCTTGGCCAGGCGGGACACCATATATTTT. V and J are TRBV5-8 and TRBJ1-3, with D unresolved. The V gene's germline CDR1 is SGHTS and CDR2 YDEGEE. This CDR3 is 13 amino acids long. V was shortened by 0 bases and J by 8 bases, with 9 bases between the two germline ends.

The rearrangement uses TRBV5-1 and TRBJ2-1; 8 positions agree with TRBD2. The germline gives CDR1 SGHRS, CDR2 YFSETQ. This CDR3 has 16 residues. V gave up 0 bases and J gave up 5 bases; unmatched junction bases: 7. CDR3 nucleotides: TGCGCCAGCAGCTTGGCTTCGGGGGGGACCAACAATGAGCAGTTCTTC. Translated, it gives CASSLASGGTNNEQFF.

This clone has only one observation. The DNA of the CDR3 is TGTGCCAGCCTAGGGGGGGGTGGAAACACCATATATTTT. As protein: CASLGGGGNTIYF. The gene calls are TRBV6-5 and TRBJ1-3, with TRBD1 as a possible D gene (6 bases). Germline lookup yields CDR1 MNHEY and CDR2 SVGAGI. CDR3 length: 13 amino acids. Trimming shortened V by 8 bases and J by 3 bases, and 11 bases separated the two germline ends.

The V gene is TRBV15, the J gene TRBJ2-5; D might be TRBD2 (6 bases). The CDR3 is made up of 16 amino acids. V was cut by 0 bases and J by 1 base, with 12 bases left in between. From germline, CDR1 is LNHNV and CDR2 YYDKDF (reference sequence). The CDR3 nucleotides read TGTGCCACCAGCAGAGATCTCGCGGGGACCCAAGAGACCCAGTACTTC. This sequence encodes CATSRDLAGTQETQYF. The entire variable domain, with the rest obtained from reference TRBV15 and TRBJ2-5, is as follows: DAMVIQNPRYQVTQFGKPVTLSCSQTLNHNVMYWYQQKSSQAPKLLFHYYDKDFNNEADTPDNFQSRRPNTSFCFLDIRSPGLGDTAMYLCATSRDLAGTQETQYFGPGTRLLVL.

The chain employs TRBV10-3 and TRBJ2-7; tentative D call: TRBD2 (5 bases). Germline V gene data show CDR1 as ENHRY and CDR2 as SYGVKD. This CDR3 has 13 residues. V was pared by 4 bases and J by 0 bases, with 7 bases between. Here the CDR3 reads CAISGTGSYEQYF. CDR3 sequence (DNA): TGTGCCATCAGTGGGACTGGCTCCTACGAGCAGTACTTC.

The rearrangement links TRBV19 to TRBJ2-7; perhaps TRBD2 as D (5 bases). Germline CDR1 and CDR2: LNHDA and SQIVND (reference sequence). With 6 bases removed from V and 0 bases from J, the gap between germline ends came to 6 bases. There are 12 residues in the CDR3. CDR3: CASSGNSYEQYF. The CDR3 nucleotides are TGTGCCAGTAGCGGGAACTCCTACGAGCAGTACTTC.

The J gene is TRBJ2-3, the V gene TRBV25-1, with D possibly matching TRBD2 (6 bases). The V and J ends lost 3 bases and 5 bases respectively, with 24 bases between them. This CDR3 is built from 18 residues. Germline CDR1 MGHDK, CDR2 SYGVNS. CDR3 residues: CASSDSWRDPKDRDTQYF. CDR3 sequence (DNA): TGTGCCAGCAGTGACTCCTGGCGGGACCCGAAGGATAGAGATACGCAGTATTTT.

The DNA for the CDR3 is TGCGCCAGCAGTGAGTCCCTAGCGGGTACTAGCACAGATACGCAGTATTTT. Translated: CASSESLAGTSTDTQYF. V and J are TRBV10-2 and TRBJ2-3; 8 bases line up with TRBD2. CDR1 and CDR2 from the germline V gene are WSHSY and SAAADI. The CDR3 loop spans 17 amino acids. After removal of 0 bases from V and 0 bases from J, the junction contained 5 bases not matched to a gene.

V gene TRBV30 combines with J gene TRBJ2-2; D possibly corresponds to TRBD1 (6 bases). Germline CDR1 is GTSNPN and CDR2 is SVGIG (reference sequence). V lost 8 bases and J 3 bases, leaving 16 bases between the germline ends. This CDR3 contains 14 residues. Here the CDR3 DNA reads TGTGCCCGGGCCGGGACAAGCTACACCGGGGAGCTGTTTTTT. This gives the protein CARAGTSYTGELFF.

J is TRBJ1-2 and V is TRBV7-9; possible D gene TRBD1, 5 bases. Germline loops: CDR1 SEHNR, CDR2 FQNEAQ (reference sequence). The CDR3 sequence is 15 residues long. Trimming cost V 6 bases and J 2 bases, with 16 bases left between them. CDR3 in DNA: TGTGCCAGCAGTCAACCTAGGGAGGGGAACTATGGCTACACCTTC. Translation: CASSQPREGNYGYTF.

This clone was recorded only once. The chain combines TRBV27 with TRBJ1-1; D call uncertain. This CDR3 is built from 12 residues. The V and J ends lost 9 bases and 9 bases respectively, with 17 bases between them. In germline, CDR1 is MNHEY, CDR2 SMNVEV (reference sequence). The CDR3, as DNA: TGTGCCAGTCACCCGTCCGGGAACAAAGCTTTCTTT. Its protein product is CASHPSGNKAFF.

The chain is built from TRBV25-1 and TRBJ1-1; D is unresolved. The CDR3 spans 17 residues. The V and J ends lost 1 base and 2 bases respectively, with 17 bases between them. The V gene's germline CDR1 is MGHDK and CDR2 SYGVNS. The CDR3 reads CASSEFFSSGSNTEAFF. The DNA of the CDR3 is TGTGCCAGCAGTGAATTCTTTTCTAGCGGATCCAACACTGAAGCTTTCTTT.

This sequence joins TRBV15 and TRBJ1-3; no reliable D call. The CDR3 spans 14 residues. V lost 6 bases and J 0 bases, leaving 9 bases between the germline ends. Germline V gene sequence: CDR1 LNHNV, CDR2 YYDKDF (reference sequence). CDR3: CATRRGLSGNTIYF. The CDR3 DNA sequence: TGTGCCACCAGGCGCGGTCTCTCTGGAAACACCATATATTTT.

About this clone itself: The same CDR3 can be traced to other DNA sequences in this sample. The J gene is TRBJ2-2, the V gene TRBV5-1, with D maybe TRBD2 (6 bases). Trimming cost V 2 bases and J 0 bases, with 8 bases left between them. CDR3 size: 15 residues. The germline V gene has CDR1 SGHRS and CDR2 YFSETQ. CDR3 region: CASSLRLANTGELFF. The CDR3 DNA reads as TGCGCCAGCAGCTTAAGACTAGCGAACACCGGGGAGCTGTTTTTT. The variable domain in full, with the rest retrieved from reference TRBV5-1 and TRBJ2-2, is KAGVTQTPRYLIKTRGQQVTLSCSPISGHRSVSWYQQTPGQGLQFLFEYFSETQRNKGNFPGRFSGRQFSNSRSEMNVSTLELGDSALYLCASSLRLANTGELFFGEGSRLTVL.

The chain recombines TRBV5-1 with TRBJ1-1, with 7 bases lining up with TRBD1. Germline trimming cut 2 bases from V and 3 bases from J; bases unmatched to any gene: 13. The germline V gene encodes CDR1 SGHRS and CDR2 YFSETQ. The CDR3 is 17 amino acids. The CDR3 spells CASSFGRGSLGYTEAFF. Written as DNA, the CDR3 is TGCGCCAGCAGCTTCGGCAGGGGGTCGCTCGGATACACTGAAGCTTTCTTT.

This clone is a singleton in its sample. This chain uses TRBV7-6 with TRBJ1-5; D not certain. The V gene's germline CDR1 is SGHVS and CDR2 FNYEAQ. The length of the CDR3 is 16 residues. V dropped 5 bases and J dropped 3 bases, with 17 bases sitting between them. CDR3 nucleotides: TGTGCCAGCAGCCCTTGGACCGCGGGGTACAATCAGCCCCAGCATTTT. This gives the protein CASSPWTAGYNQPQHF.

The chain has TRBV5-4 and TRBJ1-2; 7 positions match TRBD1. The CDR3 extends over 16 amino acids. V shed 3 bases, J shed 5 bases, and the junction held 13 bases outside the gene matches. The V gene's germline CDR1 is SGHNT and CDR2 YYREEE (reference sequence). The CDR3 DNA reads TGTGCCAGCAGCTCCGGACAGGAAATAATGGGATATGGCTACACCTTC. It specifies CASSSGQEIMGYGYTF.

The chain employs TRBV29-1 and TRBJ1-2; 8 nucleotides agree with TRBD1. In germline, CDR1 is SQVTM, CDR2 ANQGSEA. The CDR3 totals 13 residues. V shed 6 bases, J shed 2 bases, and the junction held 5 bases outside the gene matches. The CDR3 spells CSVQTGDNYGYTF. The CDR3 nucleotides are TGCAGCGTCCAGACAGGGGACAACTATGGCTACACCTTC.

V gene TRBV5-6 combines with J gene TRBJ1-2; D perhaps matches TRBD1 (5 bases). V was clipped by 4 bases and J by 7 bases, with 11 bases between them. Germline V gene sequence: CDR1 SGHDT, CDR2 YYEEEE. The CDR3 sequence is 12 residues long. The CDR3 nucleotides read TGTGCCAGCAGCGCTGCGGGGCCTGGCTACACCTTC. Amino acids: CASSAAGPGYTF.

J is TRBJ1-5 and V is TRBV6-5; D is uncertain. CDR3 length: 15 amino acids. Trimming took 0 bases from V and 0 from J, leaving 6 bases between them. CDR1 and CDR2 from the germline V gene are MNHEY and SVGAGI. CDR3 protein: CASSYSKHSNQPQHF. CDR3 in DNA: TGTGCCAGCAGTTACTCGAAACATAGCAATCAGCCCCAGCATTTT.